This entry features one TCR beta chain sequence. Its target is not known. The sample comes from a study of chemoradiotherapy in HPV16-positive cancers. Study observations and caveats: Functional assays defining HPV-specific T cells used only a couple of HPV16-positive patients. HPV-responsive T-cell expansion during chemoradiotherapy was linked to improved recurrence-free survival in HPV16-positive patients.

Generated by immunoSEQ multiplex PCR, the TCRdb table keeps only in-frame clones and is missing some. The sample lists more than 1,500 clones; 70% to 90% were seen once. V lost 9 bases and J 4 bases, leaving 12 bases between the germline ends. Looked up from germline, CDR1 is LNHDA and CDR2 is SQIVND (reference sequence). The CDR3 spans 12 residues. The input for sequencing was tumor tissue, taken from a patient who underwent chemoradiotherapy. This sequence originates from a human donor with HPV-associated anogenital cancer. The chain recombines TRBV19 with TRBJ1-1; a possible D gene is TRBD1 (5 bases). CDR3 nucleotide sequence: TGTGCCAGCGGGGGACTGGGCACTGAAGCTTTCTTT. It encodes CASGGLGTEAFF.